The sequence of this T cell receptor (beta chain) was determined in a study of lymphopenia after photon versus proton radiotherapy. Study results and limitations: Relative stability marked proton patients; photon patients lost diversity and naive cells. After the lymphocyte nadir, photon-treated repertoires showed oligoclonal expansion, especially of CD8+ Temra cells.

This CDR3 is built from 19 residues. The germline CDR1 and CDR2 sequences are LNHDA and SQIVND (reference sequence). V was pared by 5 bases and J by 1 base, with 24 bases between. The protocol was immunoSEQ multiplex PCR, while the TCRdb copy is restricted to in-frame clones and leaves out a portion. The sample carries 160,000 or so clones, about 85% recorded once. This clone was detected a few times. Its antigen remains unidentified. Source: peripheral blood, taken from a patient treated with photon-based radiotherapy. The V call is TRBV19, the J call TRBJ1-5, with D possibly matching TRBD1 (6 bases). This clonotype was sampled from a man aged 45 to 65 with gastric cancer. DNA of the CDR3: TGTGCCAGTAGTCTTAGTCGGCGGGGGGCGCCTCAAAGCAATCAGCCCCAGCATTTT. Translated, it gives CASSLSRRGAPQSNQPQHF.